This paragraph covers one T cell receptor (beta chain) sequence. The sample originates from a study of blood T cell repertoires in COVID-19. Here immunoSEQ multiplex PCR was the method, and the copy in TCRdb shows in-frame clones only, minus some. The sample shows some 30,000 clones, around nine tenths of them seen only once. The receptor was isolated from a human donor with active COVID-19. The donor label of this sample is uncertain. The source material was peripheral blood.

The CDR3 DNA reads as TGTGCCAGTAGTATAGCGAGACAGGGCACTGAAGCTTTCTTT. This sequence encodes CASSIARQGTEAFF. V gene TRBV19 combines with J gene TRBJ1-1; 7 nucleotides match TRBD1. Germline trimming cut 1 base from V and 4 bases from J; bases unmatched to any gene: 3. From germline, CDR1 is LNHDA and CDR2 SQIVND (reference sequence). The CDR3 sequence is 14 residues long.